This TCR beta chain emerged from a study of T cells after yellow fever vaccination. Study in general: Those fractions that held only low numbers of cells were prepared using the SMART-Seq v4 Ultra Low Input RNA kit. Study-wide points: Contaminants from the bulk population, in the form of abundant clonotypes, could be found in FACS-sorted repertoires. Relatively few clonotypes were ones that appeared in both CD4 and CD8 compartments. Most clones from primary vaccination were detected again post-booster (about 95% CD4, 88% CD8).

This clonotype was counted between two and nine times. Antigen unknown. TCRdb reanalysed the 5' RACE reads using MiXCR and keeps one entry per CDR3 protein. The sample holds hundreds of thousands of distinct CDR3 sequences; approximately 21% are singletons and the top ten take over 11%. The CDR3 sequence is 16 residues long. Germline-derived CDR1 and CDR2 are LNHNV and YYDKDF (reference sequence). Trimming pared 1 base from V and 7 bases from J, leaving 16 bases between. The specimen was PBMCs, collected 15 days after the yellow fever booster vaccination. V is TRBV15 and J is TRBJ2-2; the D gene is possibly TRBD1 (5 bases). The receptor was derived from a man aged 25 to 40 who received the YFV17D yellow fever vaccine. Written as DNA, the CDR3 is TGTGCCACCAGCAGAGCAGGCCAGGGTGTATTCGGGGAGCTGTTTTTT. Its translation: CATSRAGQGVFGELFF.